The rows below give T cell receptor beta chains drawn from one sample of a study of blood T cell repertoires in COVID-19. Repertoires were generated with immunoSEQ multiplex PCR, while TCRdb's copy carries only in-frame clones and drops some. The sample lists roughly 150,000 clones, 75% to 80% occurring once. What was sequenced was peripheral blood. The receptors here all came from an elderly woman with acute or convalescent COVID-19. Each CDR3 is given with its conserved first and last residue. A D gene is named only where the DNA matches it firmly. Only part of the rows carry a size: once, few, many, or a class if the clone is expanded.

15 . . TRBJ1-2 TRBV3-1/TRBV3-2 CASSQESGRNYGYTF TGTGCCAGCAGCCAAGAGTCAGGGAGGAACTATGGCTACACCTTC
14 TRBD1 . TRBJ1-2 TRBV6-5 CASRLRGVKNGYTF TGTGCCAGCAGGCTCAGGGGGGTAAAAAATGGCTACACCTTC
16 TRBD2 . TRBJ2-7 TRBV27 CASIQGVLAGVYEQYF TGTGCCAGCATCCAGGGGGTGCTAGCGGGAGTCTACGAGCAGTACTTC
12 . . TRBJ1-1 TRBV7-9 CASSHQTGPAFF TGTGCCAGCAGCCATCAAACAGGGCCTGCTTTCTTT
13 . . TRBJ2-5 TRBV18 CASSPGEAETQYF TGTGCCAGCTCACCAGGGGAGGCGGAGACCCAGTACTTC
15 . . TRBJ2-3 TRBV19 CASSKTAMGTDTQYF TGTGCCAGTAGTAAGACAGCTATGGGCACAGATACGCAGTATTTT
15 . . TRBJ1-1 TRBV5-1 CASSLEGPSNTEAFF TGCGCCAGCAGCTTGGAGGGGCCCTCGAACACTGAAGCTTTCTTT
15 . . TRBJ1-4 TRBV5-1 CASSPQGPFNEKLFF TGCGCCAGCAGCCCTCAGGGTCCCTTTAATGAAAAACTGTTTTTT
15 . . TRBJ1-5 TRBV7-2 CASSLGGAINQPQHF TGTGCCAGCAGCTTAGGTGGGGCCATCAATCAGCCCCAGCATTTT
15 . . TRBJ1-2 TRBV5-6 CASSLLKGSNYGYTF TGTGCCAGCAGCTTGTTAAAGGGGTCTAACTATGGCTACACCTTC
16 TRBD1 once TRBJ2-1 TRBV28 CASRFGQDRSYNEQFF TGTGCCAGCAGGTTCGGACAGGATCGCTCCTACAATGAGCAGTTCTTC
15 TRBD2 . TRBJ2-5 TRBV7-9 CASSYSGGLLETQYF TGTGCCAGCAGCTACAGCGGGGGTCTCCTAGAGACCCAGTACTTC
14 . few TRBJ2-7 TRBV19 CASRETGVSYEQYF TGTGCCAGTAGAGAGACAGGAGTGTCCTACGAGCAGTACTTC
14 . . TRBJ1-2 TRBV27 CASSLDRANYGYTF TGTGCCAGCAGTTTGGACAGAGCTAACTATGGCTACACCTTC
14 . . TRBJ2-5 TRBV2 CASREQGGQETQYF TGTGCCAGCAGAGAACAGGGAGGCCAAGAGACCCAGTACTTC
18 TRBD1 . TRBJ2-7 TRBV4-1 CASSQAYLPTGTAYEQYF TGCGCCAGCAGCCAAGCCTACCTCCCTACCGGGACAGCCTACGAGCAGTACTTC
17 TRBD2 . TRBJ2-3 TRBV6-2/TRBV6-3 CASSYSTSGRAEDTQYF TGTGCCAGCAGTTACTCAACTAGCGGGAGGGCGGAGGATACGCAGTATTTT
14 . . TRBJ2-1 TRBV27 CASSLAGAYNEQFF TGTGCCAGCAGTTTAGCGGGGGCTTACAATGAGCAGTTCTTC
14 . . TRBJ2-1 TRBV27 CASSLRSGGNEQFF TGTGCCAGCAGTTTAAGGTCTGGGGGGAATGAGCAGTTCTTC
15 TRBD1 . TRBJ1-6 TRBV7-3 CASSPTGGYNSPLHF TGTGCCAGCAGCCCAACAGGGGGCTATAATTCACCCCTCCACTTT
15 TRBD1 . TRBJ2-1 TRBV24-1 CATSEPGQGAGEQFF TGTGCCACCAGTGAACCGGGACAGGGGGCTGGGGAGCAGTTCTTC
15 TRBD1 . TRBJ1-2 TRBV24-1 CATSDWDRGTIGYTF TGTGCCACCAGTGATTGGGACAGGGGAACTATTGGCTACACCTTC
12 . . TRBJ1-2 TRBV30 CAWLRTNYGYTF TGTGCCTGGCTGAGGACTAACTATGGCTACACCTTC
13 . once TRBJ2-7 TRBV12-3/TRBV12-4 CASSLGQLYQQYF TGTGCCAGCAGTTTGGGCCAGCTTTATCAGCAGTACTTC
14 TRBD2 . TRBJ2-1 TRBV19 CASASGSDYNEQFF TGTGCCAGCGCTAGCGGGAGTGACTACAATGAGCAGTTCTTC
13 . . TRBJ2-3 TRBV7-6 CASSLVISDTQYF TGTGCCAGCAGCTTAGTTATCTCAGATACGCAGTATTTT
15 . . TRBJ1-3 TRBV7-9 CASSPRGNSGNTIYF TGTGCCAGCAGCCCGCGCGGTAACTCTGGAAACACCATATATTTT
15 TRBD2 . TRBJ2-1 TRBV6-5 CASRRTSVTYNEQFF TGTGCCAGCAGGCGGACTAGCGTAACCTACAATGAGCAGTTCTTC
19 TRBD1 . TRBJ1-2 TRBV6-2/TRBV6-3 CASSYGGQGMAQPNYGYTF TGTGCCAGCAGTTACGGGGGACAGGGGATGGCCCAGCCAAACTATGGCTACACCTTC
16 TRBD2 . TRBJ2-5 TRBV5-1 CASSFQAGGLQETQYF TGCGCCAGCAGCTTTCAAGCGGGAGGCCTACAAGAGACCCAGTACTTC
14 . few TRBJ1-1 TRBV28 CASPSPTGNTEAFF TGTGCCAGCCCATCCCCGACAGGGAACACTGAAGCTTTCTTT
17 TRBD1 . TRBJ1-1 TRBV5-1 CASSPTDRGLSNTEAFF TGCGCCAGCAGCCCCACGGACAGGGGCCTCTCGAACACTGAAGCTTTCTTT
12 . few TRBJ2-1 TRBV7-5 CARSLLVHEQFF TGTGCCAGAAGCCTACTAGTACATGAGCAGTTCTTC
15 . . TRBJ2-5 TRBV21-1 CASSKRGTGEETQYF TGTGCCAGCAGCAAACGGGGGACAGGGGAAGAGACCCAGTACTTC
17 TRBD1 . TRBJ1-6 TRBV7-8 CASSPVPGQGTNSPLHF TGTGCCAGCAGCCCAGTCCCGGGACAGGGAACCAACTCACCCCTCCACTTT
14 . . TRBJ1-2 TRBV19 CASQKGSRGHGYTF TGTGCCAGTCAAAAGGGGAGCAGGGGCCATGGCTACACCTTC
12 . . TRBJ1-1 TRBV28 CASSLLYTEAFF TGTGCCAGCAGTCTCCTTTATACTGAAGCTTTCTTT
14 . . TRBJ1-2 TRBV5-6 CASSLGSGNYGYTF TGTGCCAGCAGCTTGGGGTCAGGGAACTATGGCTACACCTTC
15 . . TRBJ1-1 TRBV7-9 CASSSRAGDDTEAFF TGTGCCAGCAGCTCCAGAGCAGGGGACGACACTGAAGCTTTCTTT
12 . . TRBJ2-2 TRBV24-1 CATSALTGELFF TGTGCCACCAGTGCCCTGACCGGGGAGCTGTTTTTT
14 . few TRBJ1-1 TRBV19 CASVPRGGNTEAFF TGTGCCAGTGTCCCGAGGGGGGGGAACACTGAAGCTTTCTTT
14 . . TRBJ1-2 TRBV5-6 CASSPRVSGVGYTF TGTGCCAGCAGCCCCAGGGTGTCGGGGGTCGGCTACACCTTC
13 . once TRBJ1-1 TRBV7-8 CASRRDTDTEAFF TGTGCCAGCAGGAGGGATACCGACACTGAAGCTTTCTTT
14 . . TRBJ1-6 TRBV6-5 CASSYVVLDSPLHF TGTGCCAGCAGTTACGTGGTCTTAGATTCACCCCTCCACTTT
16 . . TRBJ1-5 TRBV3-1/TRBV3-2 CASSPSGGHSNQPQHF TGTGCCAGCAGCCCCAGTGGAGGCCATAGCAATCAGCCCCAGCATTTT
13 . . TRBJ1-1 TRBV29-1 CSVDSQSGTEAFF TGCAGCGTGGACAGCCAAAGTGGCACTGAAGCTTTCTTT
17 TRBD1 . TRBJ2-2 TRBV30 CAWIKAQGALIKGELFF TGTGCCTGGATTAAAGCCCAGGGGGCCCTAATCAAGGGGGAGCTGTTTTTT
16 . . TRBJ1-2 TRBV4-2 CASSPAQGTANYGYTF TGTGCCAGCAGCCCCGCGCAGGGTACAGCTAACTATGGCTACACCTTC
14 TRBD2 few TRBJ2-7 TRBV7-9 CASSTGLAGYEQYF TGTGCCAGCAGCACGGGACTAGCGGGCTACGAGCAGTACTTC
15 . once TRBJ1-2 TRBV19 CASSNKRTAGYGYTF TGTGCCAGTAGTAACAAAAGGACAGCAGGCTATGGCTACACCTTC
16 . many TRBJ1-2 TRBV19 CASSMGRGITIGGYTF TGTGCCAGTAGTATGGGAAGGGGTATCACGATCGGTGGCTACACCTTC
16 TRBD1 few TRBJ1-1 TRBV5-1 CASGAGQGAIDTEAFF TGCGCCAGCGGGGCGGGACAGGGGGCTATAGACACTGAAGCTTTCTTT